This TCR beta chain was captured in a study of blood T cells in healthy people across ages. Looked up from germline, CDR1 is SGDLS and CDR2 is YYNGEE. The CDR3 covers 16 residues. Using a J-beta primer mix together with a sample-barcoded 5' primer, a second PCR was run for roughly 7 to 12 cycles. Template switching added a 12-random-nucleotide identifier to every cDNA molecule. TCRdb re-derived calls from the 5' RACE reads in MiXCR, one entry per CDR3 protein. The data contain around 900,000 distinct CDR3 sequences, 45% to 60% of them singletons. On this clonotype itself: One end of the junction does not line up with germline, which may come from a read error.

Sequenced sample: blood. This rearrangement joins TRBV9 to TRBJ2-6, with unresolved D. The TCR sequence derives from a woman between 55 and 75 years old in good health. CDR3 in amino acids: CDSSVVGGSGANVLTF. The DNA for the CDR3 is TGTGACAGCAGCGTAGTGGGCGGCTCTGGGGCCAACGTCCTGACTTTC.